The clone carrying this TCR beta chain was observed a single time. A much bigger clone sits one base away, suggesting this may be a read error. The CDR3 loop spans 12 amino acids. Trimming took 4 bases from V and 6 from J, leaving 10 bases between them. The V gene's germline CDR1 is SEHNR and CDR2 FQNEAQ (reference sequence). The sample belongs to a study of T cells in Graves' hyperthyroidism and ophthalmopathy. The CDR3 regions of TCR beta were amplified from RNA transcripts. First-round RT-PCR targeting the TCR CDR3 was performed with the HTBI primer set. In TCRdb, the multiplex PCR reads were re-called with MiXCR into one record per CDR3 protein. The repertoire has 560,000 or so distinct CDR3 sequences, 46% of them found once; the top ten carry roughly 8.2%. When ophthalmopathy did not progress within 18 months, Graves' hyperthyroidism was considered stable. Thyroid ultrasound and orbital computed tomography, with clinical symptoms and serum thyroxine and TRAb, informed diagnoses.

The clonotype was recovered from a woman aged 18-35 years with Graves' hyperthyroidism. The chain employs TRBV7-9 and TRBJ2-7; D remains unclear. Material for sequencing was peripheral blood or thyroid tissue (not recorded which). CDR3 region: CASSYPWLEQYF. The CDR3 DNA reads TGTGCCAGCAGCTACCCGTGGCTCGAGCAGTACTTC. Combining the CDR3 with reference TRBV7-9 and TRBJ2-7 gives the whole variable domain DTGVSQNPRHKITKRGQNVTFRCDPISEHNRLYWYRQTLGQGPEFLTYFQNEAQLEKSRLLSDRFSAERPKGSFSTLEIQRTEQGDSAMYLCASSYPWLEQYFGPGTRLTVT.